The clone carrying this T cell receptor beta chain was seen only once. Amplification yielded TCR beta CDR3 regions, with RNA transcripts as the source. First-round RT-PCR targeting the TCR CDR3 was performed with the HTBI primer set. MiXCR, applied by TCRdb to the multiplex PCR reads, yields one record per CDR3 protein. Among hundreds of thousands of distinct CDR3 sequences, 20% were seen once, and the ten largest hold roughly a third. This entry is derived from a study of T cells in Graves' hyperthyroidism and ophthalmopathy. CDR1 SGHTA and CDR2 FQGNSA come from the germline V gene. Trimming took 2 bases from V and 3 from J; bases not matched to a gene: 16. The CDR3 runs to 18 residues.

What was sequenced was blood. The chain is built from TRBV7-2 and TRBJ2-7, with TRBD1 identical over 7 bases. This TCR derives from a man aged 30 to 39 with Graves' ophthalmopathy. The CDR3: CASSLRGTGVGRNYEQYF. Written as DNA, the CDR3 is TGTGCCAGCAGCTTAAGGGGAACAGGGGTGGGTCGGAACTACGAGCAGTACTTC.